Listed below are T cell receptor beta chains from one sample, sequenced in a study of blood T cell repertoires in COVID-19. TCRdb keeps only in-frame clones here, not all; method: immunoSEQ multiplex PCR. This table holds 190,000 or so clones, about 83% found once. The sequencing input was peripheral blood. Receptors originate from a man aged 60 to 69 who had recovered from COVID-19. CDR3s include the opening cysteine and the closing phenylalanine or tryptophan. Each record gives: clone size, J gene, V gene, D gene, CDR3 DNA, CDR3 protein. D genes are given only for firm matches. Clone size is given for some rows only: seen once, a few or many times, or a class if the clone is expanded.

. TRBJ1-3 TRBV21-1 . TGTGCCAGCAGCAAAGATGGCGACAGGGCTGGAAACACCATATATTTT CASSKDGDRAGNTIYF
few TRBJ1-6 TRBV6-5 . TGTGCCGCGGGGGCTTCCTATAATTCACCCCTCCACTTT CAAGASYNSPLHF
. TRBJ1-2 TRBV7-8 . TGTGCCAGCAGCTTAGTCGGCCAGGCCAGATATGGCTACACCTTC CASSLVGQARYGYTF
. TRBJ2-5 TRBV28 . TGTGCCAGCAGCTTCATACACAGGGCCCAAGAGACCCAGTACTTC CASSFIHRAQETQYF
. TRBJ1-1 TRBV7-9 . TGTGCCAGCAGCTCCTTTAATACAGGGAATCCTGAAGCTTTCTTT CASSSFNTGNPEAFF
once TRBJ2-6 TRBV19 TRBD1 TGTGCCAGTAGTATCGGGGGACAGGGGTTCTCTGGGGCCAACGTCCTGACTTTC CASSIGGQGFSGANVLTF
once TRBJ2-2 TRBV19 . TGTGCCAGTAGTATTGTCGCTAGCACCGGGGAGCTGTTTTTT CASSIVASTGELFF
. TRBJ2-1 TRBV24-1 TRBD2 TGTGCCACCAGTGATATACAACTAGCGGGAGTAGGTGAGCAGTTCTTC CATSDIQLAGVGEQFF
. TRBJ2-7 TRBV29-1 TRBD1 TGCAGCGCCCGGGACAGGGGCAGGTACGAGCAGTACTTC CSARDRGRYEQYF
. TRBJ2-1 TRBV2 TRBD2 TGTGCCAGCATGGAGACTAGCGGGTACAATGAGCAGTTCTTC CASMETSGYNEQFF
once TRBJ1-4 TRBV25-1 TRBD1 TGTGCCAGCAGTTCCCCAGGGGGAACTAATGAAAAACTGTTTTTT CASSSPGGTNEKLFF
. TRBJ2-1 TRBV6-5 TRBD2 TGTGCCAGCCGCCTAGCGGGAGGGTTTGGGCAGTTCTTC CASRLAGGFGQFF
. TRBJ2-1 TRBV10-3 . TGTGCCATCAGTGAGTCGATGGCGGGGGAGCAGTTCTTC CAISESMAGEQFF
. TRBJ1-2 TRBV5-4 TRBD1 TGTGCCAGCAGCCGCGGACAGGGCAAGGACTTTGGCTACACCTTC CASSRGQGKDFGYTF
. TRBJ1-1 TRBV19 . TGTGCCAGTAGTCCACAGGGTCCGGCTGAAGCTTTCTTT CASSPQGPAEAFF
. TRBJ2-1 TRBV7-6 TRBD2 TGTGCCAGCAGCTTAGGGACTAGAGAGCAGTTCTTC CASSLGTREQFF
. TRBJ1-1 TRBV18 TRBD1 TGTGCCAGCTCACCGACTGGGACAGAGTCTGAAGCTTTCTTT CASSPTGTESEAFF
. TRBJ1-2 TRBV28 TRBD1 TGTGCCAGCAGTGGACAGGGGTATGGCTACACCTTC CASSGQGYGYTF
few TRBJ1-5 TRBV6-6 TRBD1 TGTGCCAGCAGTCGTCGGACAGGGGCAGGGAGCAATCAGCCCCAGCATTTT CASSRRTGAGSNQPQHF
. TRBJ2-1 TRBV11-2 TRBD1 TGTGCCAGCAGCGAACAGGGGGCCCCTGGGAATGAGCAGTTCTTC CASSEQGAPGNEQFF
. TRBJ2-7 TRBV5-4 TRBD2 TGTGCCAGCAGCTTGGTTGGGGGGGTGACCTACGAGCAGTACTTC CASSLVGGVTYEQYF
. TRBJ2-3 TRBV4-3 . TGCGCCAGCAGCCAAGGTGCTACTGCTAGCACAGATACGCAGTATTTT CASSQGATASTDTQYF
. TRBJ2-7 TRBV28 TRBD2 TGTGCCAGCAGTTTACCAGGACTAGCGGTCTACGAGCAGTACTTC CASSLPGLAVYEQYF
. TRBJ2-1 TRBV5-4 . TGTGCCAGCAGCTCAGGGTTGGATTACAATGAGCAGTTCTTC CASSSGLDYNEQFF
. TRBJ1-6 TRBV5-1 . TGCGCCAGCAGCTTGGCTCTGGACAGCGAGTATAATTCACCCCTCCACTTT CASSLALDSEYNSPLHF
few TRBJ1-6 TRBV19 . TGTGCCAGTAAGGCCATGGGAGACACGCCAGGGGCACCCCTCCACTTT CASKAMGDTPGAPLHF
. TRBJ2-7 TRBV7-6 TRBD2 TGTGCCAGCAGCTTAACGGCGGGCGCTAGCGGGCGTAACTCCTACGAGCAGTACTTC CASSLTAGASGRNSYEQYF
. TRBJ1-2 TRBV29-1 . TGCAGCCTAGGGGCAGACTATGGCTACACCTTC CSLGADYGYTF
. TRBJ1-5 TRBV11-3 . TGTGCCAGCAGCTTAGGCCGGGGGGGGGCTTCCAATCAGCCCCAGCATTTT CASSLGRGGASNQPQHF
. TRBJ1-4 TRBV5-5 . TGTGCCAGCACCCCCGGGGGGGGACGCAATGAAAAACTGTTTTTT CASTPGGGRNEKLFF
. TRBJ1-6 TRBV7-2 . TGTGCCAGCAGCTTAGAAATCCAACTCAATTCACCCCTCCACTTT CASSLEIQLNSPLHF
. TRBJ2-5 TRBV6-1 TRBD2 TGTGCCAGCAGTGATTTAGCGGGGGGGCCAGAGACCCAGTACTTC CASSDLAGGPETQYF
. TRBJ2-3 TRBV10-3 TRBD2 TGTGCCATCGGACTAGCGGGGGCCGGTGCTAGCACAGATACGCAGTATTTT CAIGLAGAGASTDTQYF
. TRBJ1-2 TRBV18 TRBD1 TGTGCCAGCTCCCAGTCCCGGGACAGCTATGGCTACACCTTC CASSQSRDSYGYTF
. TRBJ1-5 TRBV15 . TGTGCCACCAGCAGAGAGCAGGGTAGCAATCAGCCCCAGCATTTT CATSREQGSNQPQHF
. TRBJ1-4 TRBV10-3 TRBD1 TGTGCCATCACGATCACAGGGGATGAAAAACTGTTTTTT CAITITGDEKLFF
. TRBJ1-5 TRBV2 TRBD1 TGTGCCAGCAGTGATGGGACAGTCCAGCCCCAGCATTTT CASSDGTVQPQHF
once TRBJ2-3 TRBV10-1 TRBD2 TGCGCCAGCAGTTACACTAGCGGGAACACAGATACGCAGTATTTT CASSYTSGNTDTQYF
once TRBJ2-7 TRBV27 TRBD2 TGTGCCACCTCCTTGGCCACTAGCGGATTTTCCTACGAGCAGTACTTC CATSLATSGFSYEQYF
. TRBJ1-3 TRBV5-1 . TGCGCCAGCAGAGGGGCAGGGGTTAACACCATATATTTT CASRGAGVNTIYF
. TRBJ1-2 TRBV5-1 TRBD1 TGCGCCAGCAGCCCCCGGGACAGCAACCCCTATGGCTACACCTTC CASSPRDSNPYGYTF
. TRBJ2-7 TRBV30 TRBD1 TGTGCCAGCTCCGGGACAGGGTCCTACGAGCAGTACTTC CASSGTGSYEQYF
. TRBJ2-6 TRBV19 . TGTGCCAGTAGTAGCGTCCCGCCCCGTGGGGCCAACGTCCTGACTTTC CASSSVPPRGANVLTF
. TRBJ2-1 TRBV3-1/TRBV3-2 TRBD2 TGTGCCAGCAGCCCCATGCCTAGCGGGAGCTTGGAGCAGTTCTTC CASSPMPSGSLEQFF
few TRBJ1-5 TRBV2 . TGTGCCAGCAGCGAAGGGGCAGGGGCTAGCAATCAGCCCCAGCATTTT CASSEGAGASNQPQHF
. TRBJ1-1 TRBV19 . TGTGCCAGTAGTCAAGACAGAATAAACACTGAAGCTTTCTTT CASSQDRINTEAFF
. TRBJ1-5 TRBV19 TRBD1 TGTGCCAGTAGTAAAACCGGGACAGTTAGCAATCAGCCCCAGCATTTT CASSKTGTVSNQPQHF
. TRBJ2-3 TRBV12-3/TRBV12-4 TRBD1 TGTGCCAGCAGTTTGGGGGACAGTCAGTATTTT CASSLGDSQYF
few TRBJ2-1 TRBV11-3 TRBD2 TGTGCCAGCAGCCCAGGGGCTAGCGGGAGCAATAGTAATGAGCAGTTCTTC CASSPGASGSNSNEQFF
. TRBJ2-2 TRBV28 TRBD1 TGTGCCAGCAGCTCCCTTGACAGGGGGCGACGCGCCGGGGAGCTGTTTTTT CASSSLDRGRRAGELFF
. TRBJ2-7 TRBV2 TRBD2 TGTGCCAGCCGGACTAGCCAGATGAAAGAGCAGTACTTC CASRTSQMKEQYF
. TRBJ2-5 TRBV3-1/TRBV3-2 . TGTGCCAGCAGCCAAGGAGCCCGGCAGACAGGGAGGGAGACCCAGTACTTC CASSQGARQTGRETQYF
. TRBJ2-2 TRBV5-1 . TGCGCCAGCAGCTTGCCCGTTGCCGGGGAGCTGTTTTTT CASSLPVAGELFF
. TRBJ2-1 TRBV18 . TGTGCCAGCTCAGGACAAGACGGTCGGGGGGCATGGCAGTTCTTC CASSGQDGRGAWQFF
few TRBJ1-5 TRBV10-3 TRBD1 TGTGCCATCAGGGACAGGGATGATCAGCCCCAGCATTTT CAIRDRDDQPQHF
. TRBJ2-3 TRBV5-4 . TGTGCCAGCAGCCTAGAAGTGGCAGATACGCAGTATTTT CASSLEVADTQYF
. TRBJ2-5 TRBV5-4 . TGTGCCAGCAGCCCCGCGGACAGCCGAGAGACCCAGTACTTC CASSPADSRETQYF